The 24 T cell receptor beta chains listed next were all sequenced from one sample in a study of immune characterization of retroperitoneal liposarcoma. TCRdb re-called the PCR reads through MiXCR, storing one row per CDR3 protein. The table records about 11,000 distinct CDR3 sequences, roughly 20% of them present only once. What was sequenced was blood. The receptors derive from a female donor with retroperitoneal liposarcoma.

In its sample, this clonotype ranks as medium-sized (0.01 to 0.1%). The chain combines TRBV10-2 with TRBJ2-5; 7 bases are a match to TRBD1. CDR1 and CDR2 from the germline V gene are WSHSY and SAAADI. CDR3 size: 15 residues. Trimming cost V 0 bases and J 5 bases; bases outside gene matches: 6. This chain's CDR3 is CASSESQGFPETQYF. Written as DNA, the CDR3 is TGCGCCAGCAGTGAGTCACAGGGGTTCCCGGAGACCCAGTACTTC.

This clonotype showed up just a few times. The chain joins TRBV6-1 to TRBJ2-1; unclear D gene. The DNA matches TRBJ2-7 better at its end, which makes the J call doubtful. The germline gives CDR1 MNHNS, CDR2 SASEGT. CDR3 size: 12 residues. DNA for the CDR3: TGTGCCAGCAGTGAATTGGTGAGCGAGCAGTACTTC. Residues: CASSELVSEQYF.

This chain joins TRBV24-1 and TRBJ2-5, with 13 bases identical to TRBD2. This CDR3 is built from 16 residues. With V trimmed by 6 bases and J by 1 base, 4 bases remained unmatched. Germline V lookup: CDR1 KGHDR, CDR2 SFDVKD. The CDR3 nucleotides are TGTGCCACCAGTCCCGGGACTAGCGGGGCCCAAGAGACCCAGTACTTC. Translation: CATSPGTSGAQETQYF.

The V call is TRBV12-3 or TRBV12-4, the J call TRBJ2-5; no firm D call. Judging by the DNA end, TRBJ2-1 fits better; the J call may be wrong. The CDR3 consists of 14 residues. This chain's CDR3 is CASSLGYSYNEQFF. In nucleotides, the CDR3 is TGTGCCAGCAGTTTAGGGTACAGTTACAATGAGCAGTTCTTC.

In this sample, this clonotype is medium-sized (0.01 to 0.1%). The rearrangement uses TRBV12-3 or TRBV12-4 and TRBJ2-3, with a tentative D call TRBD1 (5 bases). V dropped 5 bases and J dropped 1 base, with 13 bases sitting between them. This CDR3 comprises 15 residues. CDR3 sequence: CASSPSGRGTDTQYF. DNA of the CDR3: TGTGCCAGCAGTCCCTCGGGCAGGGGCACAGATACGCAGTATTTT.

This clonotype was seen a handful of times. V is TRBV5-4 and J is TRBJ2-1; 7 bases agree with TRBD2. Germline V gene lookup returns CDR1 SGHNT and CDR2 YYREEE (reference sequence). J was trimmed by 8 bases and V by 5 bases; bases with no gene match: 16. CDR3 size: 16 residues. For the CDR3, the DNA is TGTGCCAGCAGTTCAAGGGGAGGGTTCGACAGCTATGAGCAGTTCTTC. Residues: CASSSRGGFDSYEQFF.

CDR3 coding DNA: TGTGCCAGCAGTTATAGGAACCAAGAGACCCAGTTCTTC. It yields the protein CASSYRNQETQFF. The J gene is TRBJ2-5, the V gene TRBV6-1; D call uncertain. TRBJ2-1 matches the DNA end more closely, so the J call is doubtful. The CDR3 loop spans 13 amino acids. Germline V gene data show CDR1 as MNHNS and CDR2 as SASEGT.

The CDR3 region has the DNA TGTGCCAGCAGTGAAACCCGACAGAACACCGGGGAGCTGTTTTTT. This encodes CASSETRQNTGELFF. The chain uses TRBV25-1 and TRBJ2-2; D remains ambiguous. V lost 2 bases and J 1 base, leaving 8 bases between the germline ends. There are 15 residues in the CDR3. Germline V gene data show CDR1 as MGHDK and CDR2 as SYGVNS. Full variable domain (outside the CDR3, taken from reference TRBV25-1 and TRBJ2-2): EADIYQTPRYLVIGTGKKITLECSQTMGHDKMYWYQQDPGMELHLIHYSYGVNSTEKGDLSSESTVSRIRTEHFPLTLESARPSHTSQYLCASSETRQNTGELFFGEGSRLTVL.

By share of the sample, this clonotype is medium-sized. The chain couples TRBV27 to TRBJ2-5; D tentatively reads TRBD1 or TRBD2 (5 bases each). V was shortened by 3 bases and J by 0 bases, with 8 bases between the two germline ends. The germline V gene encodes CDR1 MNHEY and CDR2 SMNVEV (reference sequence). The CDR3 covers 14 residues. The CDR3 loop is CASSLRGDQETQYF. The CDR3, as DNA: TGTGCCAGCAGTTTGAGGGGAGACCAAGAGACCCAGTACTTC.

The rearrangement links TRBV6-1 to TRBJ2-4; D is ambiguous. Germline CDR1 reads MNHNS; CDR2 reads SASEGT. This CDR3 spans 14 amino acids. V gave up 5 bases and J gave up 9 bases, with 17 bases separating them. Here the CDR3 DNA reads TGTGCCAGCAGTTCCGGCCAAAAGAGCCTCATTCAGTACTTC. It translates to CASSSGQKSLIQYF.

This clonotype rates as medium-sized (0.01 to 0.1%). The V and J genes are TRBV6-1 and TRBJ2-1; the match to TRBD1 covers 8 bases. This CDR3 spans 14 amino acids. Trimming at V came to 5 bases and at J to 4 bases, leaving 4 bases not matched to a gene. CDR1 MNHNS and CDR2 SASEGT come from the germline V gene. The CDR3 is CASSLGTGYNEQFF. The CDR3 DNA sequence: TGTGCCAGCAGTTTGGGGACAGGTTACAATGAGCAGTTCTTC.

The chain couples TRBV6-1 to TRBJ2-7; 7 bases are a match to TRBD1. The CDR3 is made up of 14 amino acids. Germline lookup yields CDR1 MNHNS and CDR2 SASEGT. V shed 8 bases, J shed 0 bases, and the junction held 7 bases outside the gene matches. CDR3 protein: CASRDSYSSYEQYF. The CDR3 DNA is TGTGCCAGCCGGGACAGCTATAGCTCCTACGAGCAGTACTTC.

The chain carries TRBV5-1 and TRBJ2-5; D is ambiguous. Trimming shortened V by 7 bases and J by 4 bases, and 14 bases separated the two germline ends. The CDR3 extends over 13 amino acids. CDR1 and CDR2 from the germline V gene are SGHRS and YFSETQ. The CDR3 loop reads CASGLGWSETQYF. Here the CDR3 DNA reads TGCGCCAGCGGGCTGGGCTGGTCAGAGACCCAGTACTTC. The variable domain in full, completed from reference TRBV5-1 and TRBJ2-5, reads KAGVTQTPRYLIKTRGQQVTLSCSPISGHRSVSWYQQTPGQGLQFLFEYFSETQRNKGNFPGRFSGRQFSNSRSEMNVSTLELGDSALYLCASGLGWSETQYFGPGTRLLVL.

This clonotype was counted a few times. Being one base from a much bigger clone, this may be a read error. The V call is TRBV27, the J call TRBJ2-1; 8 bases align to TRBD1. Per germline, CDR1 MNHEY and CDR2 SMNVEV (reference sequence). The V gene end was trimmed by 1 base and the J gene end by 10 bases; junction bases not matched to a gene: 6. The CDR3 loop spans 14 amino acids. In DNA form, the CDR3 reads TGTGCCAGCAGTTTATTCGGACAGGGCTACGAGCAGTTCTTC. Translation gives CASSLFGQGYEQFF.

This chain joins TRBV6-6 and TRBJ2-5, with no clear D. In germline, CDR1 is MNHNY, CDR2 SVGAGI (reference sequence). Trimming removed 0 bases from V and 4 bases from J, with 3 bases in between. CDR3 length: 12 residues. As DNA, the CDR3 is TGTGCCAGCAGTTACTCGGGAGAGACCCAGTACTTC. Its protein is CASSYSGETQYF.

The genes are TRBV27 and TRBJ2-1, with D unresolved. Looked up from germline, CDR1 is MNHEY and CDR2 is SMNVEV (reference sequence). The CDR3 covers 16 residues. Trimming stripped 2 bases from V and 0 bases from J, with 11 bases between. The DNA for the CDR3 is TGTGCCAGCAGTTTAGAGCCAGCTAGCTCCTACAATGAGCAGTTCTTC. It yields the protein CASSLEPASSYNEQFF.

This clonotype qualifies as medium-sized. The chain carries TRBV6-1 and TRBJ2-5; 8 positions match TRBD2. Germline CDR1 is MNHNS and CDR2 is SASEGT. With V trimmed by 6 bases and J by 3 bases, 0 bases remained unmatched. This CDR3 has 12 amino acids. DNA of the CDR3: TGTGCCAGCAGGACTAGCGAAGAGACCCAGTACTTC. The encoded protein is CASRTSEETQYF.

The CDR3 nucleotides read TGCGCCAGCAGCTGGGACAGGGAATACTCCTACAATGAGCAGTTCTTC. Its translation is CASSWDREYSYNEQFF. The chain recombines TRBV5-1 with TRBJ2-1; TRBD1 matches at 9 bases. The CDR3 extends over 16 amino acids. The germline V gene encodes CDR1 SGHRS and CDR2 YFSETQ. V was pared by 3 bases and J by 0 bases, with 4 bases of the junction left unmatched.

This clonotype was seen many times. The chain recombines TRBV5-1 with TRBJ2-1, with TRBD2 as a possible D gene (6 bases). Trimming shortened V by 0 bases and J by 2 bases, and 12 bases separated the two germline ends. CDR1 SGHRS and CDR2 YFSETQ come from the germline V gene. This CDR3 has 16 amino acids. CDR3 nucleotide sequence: TGCGCCAGCAGCTTGGAAGGGAGGAGGACCTACAATGAGCAGTTCTTC. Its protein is CASSLEGRRTYNEQFF.

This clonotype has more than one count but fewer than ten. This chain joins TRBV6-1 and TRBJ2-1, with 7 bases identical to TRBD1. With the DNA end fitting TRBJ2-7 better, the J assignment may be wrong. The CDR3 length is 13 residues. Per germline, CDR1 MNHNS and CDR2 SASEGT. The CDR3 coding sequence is TGTGCCAGTCAAAGACAGGGTAGATACGAGCAGTACTTC. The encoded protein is CASQRQGRYEQYF.

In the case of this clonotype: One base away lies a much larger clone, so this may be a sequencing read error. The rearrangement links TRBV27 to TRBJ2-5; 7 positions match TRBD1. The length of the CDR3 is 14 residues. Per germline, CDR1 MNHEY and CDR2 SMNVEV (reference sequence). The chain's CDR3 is CASSSSGTDYEQNF. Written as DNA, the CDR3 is TGTGCCAGCAGTTCCTCCGGGACAGATTACGAGCAGAACTTC.

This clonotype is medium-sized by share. Here the CDR3 reads CASRQTEETQYF. CDR3 DNA sequence: TGTGCCAGCAGACAGACAGAAGAGACCCAGTACTTC. The chain couples TRBV12-3 or TRBV12-4 to TRBJ2-5, with D possibly being TRBD1 (5 bases). Trimming left V 6 bases short and J 3 bases short, with 8 bases between. The CDR3 is made up of 12 amino acids.

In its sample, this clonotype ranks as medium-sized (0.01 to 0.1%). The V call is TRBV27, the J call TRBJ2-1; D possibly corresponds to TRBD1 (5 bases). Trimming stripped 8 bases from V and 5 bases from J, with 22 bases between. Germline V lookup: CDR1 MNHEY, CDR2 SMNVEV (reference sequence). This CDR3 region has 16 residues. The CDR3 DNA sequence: TGTGCCAGCCTCCCCCCGTCTGGGGCTCTCAACAATGAGCAGTTCTTC. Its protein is CASLPPSGALNNEQFF.

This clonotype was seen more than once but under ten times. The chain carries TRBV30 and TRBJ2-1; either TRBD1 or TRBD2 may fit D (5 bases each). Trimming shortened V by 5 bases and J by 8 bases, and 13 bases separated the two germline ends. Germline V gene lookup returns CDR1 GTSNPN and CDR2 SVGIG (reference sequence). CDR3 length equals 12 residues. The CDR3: CAWGDRSDEQFF. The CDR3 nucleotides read TGTGCCTGGGGGGACCGGTCTGATGAGCAGTTCTTC.